This TCR beta chain was obtained from a study of T cell repertoires in cytomegalovirus infection. Overall study context: Both recently identified HLA-C-restricted and well-studied HLA-B-restricted CMV epitopes were used in the study. A matching HLA type, together with CMV infection, was signaled by public TCR beta signatures.

Germline V gene data show CDR1 as SGHTA and CDR2 as FQGNSA. This CDR3 has 13 residues. Trimming at V came to 0 bases and at J to 11 bases, leaving 4 bases not matched to a gene. Using its own MiXCR run on the reads, TCRdb lists one record per CDR3 protein. Of 600,000 to 700,000 distinct CDR3 sequences in the sample, around a third were seen once. Study-wide findings and caveats: Individuals carrying CMV plus the relevant HLA were identified by cumulative frequency of public TCR beta families. HLA-C-restricted CMV clonotypes gave the most frequent clonotype in two of eight donors.

This clonotype appeared many times. The antigen is undetermined. The sequenced sample was cultured PBMCs, obtained from culture after CMV antigen stimulation. The TCR comes from a human donor in good health (CMV status not recorded). Some clones in this sample may be carry-over from other donors' samples. The V gene is TRBV7-2, the J gene TRBJ2-3; 8 bases fit TRBD2. This chain's CDR3 is CASSLAGTRRQYF. The CDR3 DNA sequence: TGTGCCAGCAGCTTAGCGGGGACTAGAAGGCAGTATTTT.